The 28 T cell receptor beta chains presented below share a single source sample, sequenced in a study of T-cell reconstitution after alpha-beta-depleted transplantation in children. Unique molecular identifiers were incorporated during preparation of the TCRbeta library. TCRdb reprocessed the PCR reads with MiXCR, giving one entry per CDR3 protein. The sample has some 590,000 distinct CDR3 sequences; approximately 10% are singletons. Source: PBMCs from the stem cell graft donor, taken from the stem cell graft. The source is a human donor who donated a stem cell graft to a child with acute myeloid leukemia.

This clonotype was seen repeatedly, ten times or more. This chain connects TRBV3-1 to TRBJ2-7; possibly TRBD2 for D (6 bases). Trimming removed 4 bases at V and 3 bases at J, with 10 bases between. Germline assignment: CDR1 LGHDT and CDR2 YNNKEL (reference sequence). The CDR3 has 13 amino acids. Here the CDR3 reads CASSPSSVYEQYF. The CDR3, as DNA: TGTGCCAGCAGCCCATCTAGCGTCTACGAGCAGTACTTC.

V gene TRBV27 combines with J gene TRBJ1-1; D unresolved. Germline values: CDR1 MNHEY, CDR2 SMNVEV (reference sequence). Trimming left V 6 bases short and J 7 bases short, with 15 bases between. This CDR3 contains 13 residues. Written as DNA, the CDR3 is TGTGCCAGCAGCCCTGGACCTGGATTTGAAGCTTTCTTT. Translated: CASSPGPGFEAFF.

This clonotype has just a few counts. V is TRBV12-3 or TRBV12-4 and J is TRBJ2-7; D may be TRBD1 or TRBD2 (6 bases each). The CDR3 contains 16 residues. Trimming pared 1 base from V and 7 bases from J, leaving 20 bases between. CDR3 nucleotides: TGTGCCAGCAGTTTAGTTACGGGGGCGGTAAGGTTTGAGCAGTACTTC. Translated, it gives CASSLVTGAVRFEQYF.

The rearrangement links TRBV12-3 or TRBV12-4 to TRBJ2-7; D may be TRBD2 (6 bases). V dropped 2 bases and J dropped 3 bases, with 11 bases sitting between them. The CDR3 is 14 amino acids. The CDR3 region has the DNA TGTGCCAGCAGTTTACGGGGGATGCACTACGAGCAGTACTTC. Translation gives CASSLRGMHYEQYF.

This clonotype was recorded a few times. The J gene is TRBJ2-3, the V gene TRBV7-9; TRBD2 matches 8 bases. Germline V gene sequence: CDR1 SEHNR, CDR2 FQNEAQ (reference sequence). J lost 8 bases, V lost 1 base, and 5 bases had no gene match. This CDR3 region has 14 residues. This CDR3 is CASSLDREGRTQYF. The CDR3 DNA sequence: TGTGCCAGCAGCTTAGATCGGGAGGGCCGTACGCAGTATTTT.

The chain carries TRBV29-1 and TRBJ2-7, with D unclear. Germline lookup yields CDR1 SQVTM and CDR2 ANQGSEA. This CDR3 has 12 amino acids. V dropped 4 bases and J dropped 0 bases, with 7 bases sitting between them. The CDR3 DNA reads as TGCAGCGTTGTGACGGACTCCTACGAGCAGTACTTC. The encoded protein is CSVVTDSYEQYF.

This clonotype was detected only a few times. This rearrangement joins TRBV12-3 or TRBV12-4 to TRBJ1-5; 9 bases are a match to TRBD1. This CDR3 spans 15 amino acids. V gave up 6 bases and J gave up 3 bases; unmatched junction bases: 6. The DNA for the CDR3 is TGTGCCAGCAGCCTGGGACAGGGCCACAATCAGCCCCAGCATTTT. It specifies CASSLGQGHNQPQHF.

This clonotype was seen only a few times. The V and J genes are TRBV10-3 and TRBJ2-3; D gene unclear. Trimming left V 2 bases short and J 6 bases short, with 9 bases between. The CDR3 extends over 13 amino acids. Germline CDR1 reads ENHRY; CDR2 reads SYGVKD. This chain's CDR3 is CAISEGLGDTQYF. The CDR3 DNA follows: TGTGCCATCAGTGAGGGGCTCGGGGATACGCAGTATTTT.

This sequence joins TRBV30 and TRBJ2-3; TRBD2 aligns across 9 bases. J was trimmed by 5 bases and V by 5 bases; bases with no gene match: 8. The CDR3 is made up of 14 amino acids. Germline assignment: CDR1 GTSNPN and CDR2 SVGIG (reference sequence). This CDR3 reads CAWEFSGRGDTQYF. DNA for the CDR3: TGTGCCTGGGAATTTAGCGGGAGAGGAGATACGCAGTATTTT.

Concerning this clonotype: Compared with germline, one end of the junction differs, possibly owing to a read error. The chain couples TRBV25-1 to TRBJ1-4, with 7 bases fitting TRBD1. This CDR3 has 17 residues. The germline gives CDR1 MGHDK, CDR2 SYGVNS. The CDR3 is CASSATKGTGQNENLFF. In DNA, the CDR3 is TGTGCCAGCAGTGCCACGAAGGGAACGGGACAGAATGAAAATCTGTTTTTT. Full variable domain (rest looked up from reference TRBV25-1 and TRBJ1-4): EADIYQTPRYLVIGTGKKITLECSQTMGHDKMYWYQQDPGMELHLIHYSYGVNSTEKGDLSSESTVSRIRTEHFPLTLESARPSHTSQYLCASSATKGTGQNENLFFGSGTQLSVL.

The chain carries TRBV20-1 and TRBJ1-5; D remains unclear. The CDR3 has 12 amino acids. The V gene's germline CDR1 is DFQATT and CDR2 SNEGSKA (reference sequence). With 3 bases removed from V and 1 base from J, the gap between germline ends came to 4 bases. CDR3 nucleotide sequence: TGCAGTGCTAGTAGCAGCAATCAGCCCCAGCATTTT. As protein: CSASSSNQPQHF.

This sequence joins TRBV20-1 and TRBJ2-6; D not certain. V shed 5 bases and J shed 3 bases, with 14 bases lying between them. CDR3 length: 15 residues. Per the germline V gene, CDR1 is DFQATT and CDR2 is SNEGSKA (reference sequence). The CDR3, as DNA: TGCAGTGCTGCCCCACTTGAAGGTGGGGCCAACGTCCTGACTTTC. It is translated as CSAAPLEGGANVLTF.

The DNA for the CDR3 is TGTGCCAGCAGTTTTTTTTGGGACAGGGGGCGTGTCTCCTACAATGAGCAGTTCTTC. Translating it yields CASSFFWDRGRVSYNEQFF. The gene calls are TRBV27 and TRBJ2-1, with 12 bases aligning to TRBD1. CDR3 size: 19 residues. Germline lookup yields CDR1 MNHEY and CDR2 SMNVEV (reference sequence). The ends lost 3 bases at V and 0 bases at J; junction bases unmatched: 9.

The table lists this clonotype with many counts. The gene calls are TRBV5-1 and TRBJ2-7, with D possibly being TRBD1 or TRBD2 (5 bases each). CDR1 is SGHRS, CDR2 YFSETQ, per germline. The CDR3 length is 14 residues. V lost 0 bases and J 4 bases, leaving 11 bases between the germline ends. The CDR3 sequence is CASSLAGTIYEQYF. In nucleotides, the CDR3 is TGCGCCAGCAGCTTGGCAGGGACCATATACGAGCAGTACTTC.

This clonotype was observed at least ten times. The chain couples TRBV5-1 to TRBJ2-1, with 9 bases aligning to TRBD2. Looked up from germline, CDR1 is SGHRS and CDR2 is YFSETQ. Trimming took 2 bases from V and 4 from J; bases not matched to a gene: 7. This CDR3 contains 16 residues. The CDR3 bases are TGCGCCAGCAGCTTCGGCGAGCGGGAGGTATACAATGAGCAGTTCTTC. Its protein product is CASSFGEREVYNEQFF.

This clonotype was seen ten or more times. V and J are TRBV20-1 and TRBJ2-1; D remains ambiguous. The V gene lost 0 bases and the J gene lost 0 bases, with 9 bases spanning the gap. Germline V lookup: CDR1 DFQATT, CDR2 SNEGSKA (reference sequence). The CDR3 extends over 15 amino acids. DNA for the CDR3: TGCAGTGCTAGAGATTTGCATAGCTCCTACAATGAGCAGTTCTTC. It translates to CSARDLHSSYNEQFF.

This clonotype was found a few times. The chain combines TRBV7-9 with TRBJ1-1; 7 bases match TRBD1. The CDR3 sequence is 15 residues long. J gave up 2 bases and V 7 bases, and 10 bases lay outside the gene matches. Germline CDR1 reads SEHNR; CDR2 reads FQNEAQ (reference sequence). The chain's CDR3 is CASTQQGGINTEAFF. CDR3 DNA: TGTGCCAGCACCCAGCAGGGGGGAATAAACACTGAAGCTTTCTTT.

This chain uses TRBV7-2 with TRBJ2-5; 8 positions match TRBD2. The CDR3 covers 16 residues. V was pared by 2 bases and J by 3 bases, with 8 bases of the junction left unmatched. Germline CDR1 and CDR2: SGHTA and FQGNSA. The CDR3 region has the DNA TGTGCCAGCAGCTTAAGAGCGGGAGCGTCGAAAGAGACCCAGTACTTC. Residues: CASSLRAGASKETQYF.

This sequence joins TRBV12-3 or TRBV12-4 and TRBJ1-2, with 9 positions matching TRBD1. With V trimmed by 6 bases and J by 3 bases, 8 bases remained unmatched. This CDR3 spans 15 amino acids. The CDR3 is CASRSYRGLDYGYTF. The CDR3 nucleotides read TGTGCCAGCAGGTCGTACAGGGGGCTGGACTATGGCTACACCTTC.

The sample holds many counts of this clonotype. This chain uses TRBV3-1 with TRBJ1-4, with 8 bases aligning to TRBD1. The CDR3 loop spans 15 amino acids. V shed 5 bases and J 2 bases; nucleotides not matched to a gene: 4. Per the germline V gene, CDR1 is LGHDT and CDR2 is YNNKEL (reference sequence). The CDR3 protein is CASSSRTGTNEKLFF. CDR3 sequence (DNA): TGTGCCAGCAGCTCCCGGACAGGGACTAATGAAAAACTGTTTTTT. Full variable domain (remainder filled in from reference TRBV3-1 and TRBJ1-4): DTAVSQTPKYLVTQMGNDKSIKCEQNLGHDTMYWYKQDSKKFLKIMFSYNNKELIINETVPNRFSPKSPDKAHLNLHINSLELGDSAVYFCASSSRTGTNEKLFFGSGTQLSVL.

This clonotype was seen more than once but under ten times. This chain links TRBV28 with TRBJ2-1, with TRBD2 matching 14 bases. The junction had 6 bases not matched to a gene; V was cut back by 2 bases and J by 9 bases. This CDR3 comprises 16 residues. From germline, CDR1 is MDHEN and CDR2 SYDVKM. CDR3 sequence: CASSLQRGLAGAEQFF. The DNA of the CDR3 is TGTGCCAGCAGTTTACAGAGGGGACTAGCGGGGGCTGAGCAGTTCTTC.

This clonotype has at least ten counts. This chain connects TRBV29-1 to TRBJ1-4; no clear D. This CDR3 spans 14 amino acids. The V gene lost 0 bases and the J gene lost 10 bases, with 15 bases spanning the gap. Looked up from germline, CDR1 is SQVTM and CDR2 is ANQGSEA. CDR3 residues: CSVEDLGGSGKLFF. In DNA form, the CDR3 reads TGCAGCGTTGAAGATCTGGGAGGGTCGGGAAAACTGTTTTTT. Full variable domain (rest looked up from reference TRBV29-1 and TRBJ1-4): SAVISQKPSRDICQRGTSLTIQCQVDSQVTMMFWYRQQPGQSLTLIATANQGSEATYESGFVIDKFPISRPNLTFSTLTVSNMSPEDSSIYLCSVEDLGGSGKLFFGSGTQLSVL.

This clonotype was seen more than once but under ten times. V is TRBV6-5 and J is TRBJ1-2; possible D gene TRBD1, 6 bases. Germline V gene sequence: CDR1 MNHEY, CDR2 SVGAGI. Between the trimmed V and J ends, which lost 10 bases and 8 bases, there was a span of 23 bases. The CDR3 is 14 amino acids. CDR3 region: CATEEGGGMKGYTF. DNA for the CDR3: TGTGCCACTGAAGAGGGGGGTGGGATGAAGGGCTACACCTTC.

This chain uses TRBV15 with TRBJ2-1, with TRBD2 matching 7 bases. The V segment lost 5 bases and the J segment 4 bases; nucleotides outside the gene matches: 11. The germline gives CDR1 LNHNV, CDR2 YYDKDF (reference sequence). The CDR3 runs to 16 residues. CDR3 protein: CATSAKGGSLYNEQFF. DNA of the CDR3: TGTGCCACCAGCGCAAAGGGCGGGAGCCTTTACAATGAGCAGTTCTTC.

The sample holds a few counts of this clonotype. This CDR3 reads CASRERTLSYEQYF. In DNA form, the CDR3 reads TGTGCCAGCAGGGAACGGACTTTATCCTACGAGCAGTACTTC. The V call is TRBV6-1, the J call TRBJ2-7, with D tentatively TRBD2 (5 bases). Germline CDR1 MNHNS, CDR2 SASEGT. Trimming cost V 6 bases and J 1 base, with 13 bases left between them. The CDR3 loop spans 14 amino acids.

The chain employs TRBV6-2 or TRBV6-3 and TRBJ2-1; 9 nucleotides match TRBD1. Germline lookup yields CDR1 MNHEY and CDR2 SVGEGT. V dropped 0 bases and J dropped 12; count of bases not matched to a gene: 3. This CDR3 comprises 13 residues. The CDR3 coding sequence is TGTGCCAGCAGTTACTCCTGGGACAGGGCGCAGTTCTTC. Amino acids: CASSYSWDRAQFF.

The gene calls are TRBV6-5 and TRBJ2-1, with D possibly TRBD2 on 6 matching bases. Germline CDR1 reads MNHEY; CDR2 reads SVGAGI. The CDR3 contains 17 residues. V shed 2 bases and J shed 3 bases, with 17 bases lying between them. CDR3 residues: CASSYDGGIPHYNEQFF. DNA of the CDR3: TGTGCCAGCAGTTACGACGGGGGAATTCCTCACTACAATGAGCAGTTCTTC.

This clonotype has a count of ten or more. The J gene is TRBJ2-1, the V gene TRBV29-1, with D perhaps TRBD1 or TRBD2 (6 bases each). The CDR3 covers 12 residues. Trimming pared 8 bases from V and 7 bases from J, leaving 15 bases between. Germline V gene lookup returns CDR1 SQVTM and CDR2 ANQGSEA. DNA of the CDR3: TGCAGCATAGGCAGGGGAGGTAATGAGCAGTTCTTC. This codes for CSIGRGGNEQFF.